The next 23 T cell receptor beta chains were all read from a single sample in a study of blood T cell repertoires in COVID-19. Using immunoSEQ multiplex PCR, the repertoire was profiled, and TCRdb retains in-frame clones only, with some absent. The data contain 270,000 or so clones, about 88% of them singletons. Specimen: PBMCs or T cells enriched from blood (not recorded which). The receptor source for this set is a woman aged 50 to 60 who had been exposed to COVID-19.

This clone has only one observation. The J gene is TRBJ1-3, the V gene TRBV25-1; TRBD1 aligns across 7 bases. The J segment lost 9 bases and the V segment lost 6 bases, leaving 11 bases of the junction unmatched. Per the germline V gene, CDR1 is MGHDK and CDR2 is SYGVNS. This CDR3 is built from 14 residues. CDR3 in amino acids: CASRSDRQMGTIYF. The CDR3 nucleotides are TGTGCCAGCAGGTCGGACAGGCAAATGGGCACCATATATTTT.

This sequence joins TRBV19 and TRBJ1-2; TRBD1 matches 7 bases. The CDR3 totals 16 residues. The V gene's germline CDR1 is LNHDA and CDR2 SQIVND (reference sequence). V gave up 2 bases and J gave up 3 bases; unmatched junction bases: 9. Here the CDR3 reads CASSIRGPGGDYGYTF. DNA of the CDR3: TGTGCCAGTAGTATAAGGGGGCCGGGTGGCGACTATGGCTACACCTTC.

The genes are TRBV29-1 and TRBJ1-5; D might be TRBD1 (5 bases). The CDR3 covers 13 residues. With 7 bases removed from V and 5 bases from J, the gap between germline ends came to 15 bases. Germline assignment: CDR1 SQVTM and CDR2 ANQGSEA. CDR3: CSATTGGDQPQHF. The CDR3 DNA follows: TGCAGCGCCACCACAGGCGGAGATCAGCCCCAGCATTTT.

This clone was observed a single time. V usage is TRBV24-1 and J usage is TRBJ1-5; weak D call: TRBD1 (6 bases). CDR1 is KGHDR, CDR2 SFDVKD, per germline. V was cut by 4 bases and J by 4 bases, with 13 bases left in between. There are 15 residues in the CDR3. The CDR3 protein is CATSDPGTYNQPQHF. The CDR3 coding sequence is TGTGCCACCAGTGACCCCGGGACATATAATCAGCCCCAGCATTTT.

This clone has only one observation. The chain joins TRBV5-1 to TRBJ1-5; D not resolved. Trimming removed 0 bases at V and 4 bases at J, with 8 bases between. Germline V gene data show CDR1 as SGHRS and CDR2 as YFSETQ. CDR3 size: 14 residues. CDR3 amino acids: CASSLGGVNQPQHF. CDR3 DNA: TGCGCCAGCAGCTTGGGGGGAGTGAATCAGCCCCAGCATTTT.

The J gene is TRBJ1-6, the V gene TRBV19; 8 nucleotides align to TRBD1. This CDR3 region has 15 residues. Per germline, CDR1 LNHDA and CDR2 SQIVND (reference sequence). V was clipped by 4 bases and J by 7 bases; unmatched bases: 6. CDR3 nucleotides: TGTGCCAGTAGTACCACAGGGGGAGCAAATTCACCCCTCCACTTT. Protein: CASSTTGGANSPLHF.

The rearrangement joins TRBV13 to TRBJ2-3, with TRBD1 identical over 8 bases. The germline V gene encodes CDR1 PRHDT and CDR2 FYEKMQ (reference sequence). CDR3 size: 15 residues. V was pared by 6 bases and J by 7 bases, with 12 bases of the junction left unmatched. CDR3 sequence reads: CASRLSWTGPNTQYF. As DNA, the CDR3 is TGTGCCAGCAGGCTGAGTTGGACAGGGCCAAATACGCAGTATTTT.

The chain links TRBV7-2 to TRBJ1-2; D perhaps matches TRBD1 (5 bases). V was clipped by 3 bases and J by 1 base, with 12 bases between them. The CDR3 consists of 15 residues. Germline V gives CDR1 SGHTA, CDR2 FQGNSA. The CDR3 loop reads CASSLGGRNNYGYTF. In DNA form, the CDR3 reads TGTGCCAGCAGCTTGGGGGGGAGGAATAACTATGGCTACACCTTC.

The chain links TRBV7-9 to TRBJ1-1; 8 bases are shared with TRBD1. Germline lookup yields CDR1 SEHNR and CDR2 FQNEAQ (reference sequence). The length of the CDR3 is 13 residues. The V segment lost 5 bases and the J segment 10 bases; nucleotides outside the gene matches: 9. The CDR3 here is CASSASGTGGAFF. The DNA of the CDR3 is TGTGCCAGCAGCGCCTCCGGGACAGGTGGAGCTTTCTTT.

The chain has TRBV4-2 and TRBJ2-3, with D unresolved. Germline values: CDR1 LGHNA, CDR2 YNFKEQ. Deletions cut 0 bases from V and 6 bases from J, with 10 bases between. The CDR3 has 14 residues. This CDR3 is CASSQELESDTQYF. Here the CDR3 DNA reads TGTGCCAGCAGCCAAGAACTTGAGAGCGATACGCAGTATTTT.

This clone was counted only a few times. This chain connects TRBV12-3 or TRBV12-4 to TRBJ1-1; D gene ambiguous. With 6 bases removed from V and 0 bases from J, the gap between germline ends came to 5 bases. The CDR3 is 12 amino acids. The DNA for the CDR3 is TGTGCCAGCAGCACTATGAACACTGAAGCTTTCTTT. It yields the protein CASSTMNTEAFF.

There are a few counts of this clone. The V gene is TRBV10-3, the J gene TRBJ1-1, with TRBD1 as a possible D gene (6 bases). Germline assignment: CDR1 ENHRY and CDR2 SYGVKD. V lost 8 bases to trimming and J lost 1 base, with 14 bases between them. The CDR3 spans 14 residues. The CDR3 sequence: CAISGGGSNTEAFF. Written as DNA, the CDR3 is TGTGCCATCTCGGGAGGGGGGTCGAACACTGAAGCTTTCTTT.

The J gene is TRBJ2-7, the V gene TRBV5-1, with D possibly TRBD1 on 5 matching bases. The V gene's germline CDR1 is SGHRS and CDR2 YFSETQ. This CDR3 contains 11 residues. V lost 0 bases and J lost 7, with 5 bases in between. CDR3 sequence reads: CASSLAGEQYF. Here the CDR3 DNA reads TGCGCCAGCAGCTTGGCAGGGGAGCAGTACTTC. Full variable domain (outside the CDR3, taken from reference TRBV5-1 and TRBJ2-7): KAGVTQTPRYLIKTRGQQVTLSCSPISGHRSVSWYQQTPGQGLQFLFEYFSETQRNKGNFPGRFSGRQFSNSRSEMNVSTLELGDSALYLCASSLAGEQYFGPGTRLTVT.

CDR3: CASSQDGTRNTDTQYF. In nucleotides, the CDR3 is TGCGCCAGCAGCCAAGATGGTACTAGAAACACAGATACGCAGTATTTT. The V and J genes are TRBV4-3 and TRBJ2-3, with D possibly TRBD2 on 5 matching bases. This CDR3 has 16 residues. With 0 bases removed from V and 2 bases from J, the gap between germline ends came to 12 bases. The V gene's germline CDR1 is LGHNA and CDR2 YSLEER.

This chain joins TRBV6-2 or TRBV6-3 and TRBJ2-2; 7 bases map to TRBD1. V lost 6 bases, J lost 4 bases, and 8 bases stayed unmatched. The CDR3 length is 15 residues. Germline loops: CDR1 MNHEY, CDR2 SVGEGT. The CDR3 nucleotides read TGTGCCAGCAGCCCCGACAGGGTTTTCACCGGGGAGCTGTTTTTT. Translated, it gives CASSPDRVFTGELFF.

The chain has TRBV18 and TRBJ2-7; possible D gene TRBD1, 6 bases. V lost 1 base to trimming and J lost 2 bases, with 9 bases between them. Germline V lookup: CDR1 KGHSH, CDR2 LQKENI. This CDR3 spans 14 amino acids. CDR3 sequence reads: CASSPHQGTYEQYF. CDR3 nucleotide sequence: TGTGCCAGCTCACCACATCAGGGGACCTACGAGCAGTACTTC.

The rearrangement uses TRBV6-4 and TRBJ1-5; D gene unclear. The CDR3 covers 13 residues. Germline CDR1 reads MRHNA; CDR2 reads SNTAGT. Trimming removed 7 bases from V and 3 bases from J, with 10 bases in between. The CDR3 sequence: CASTAVANQPQHF. Here the CDR3 DNA reads TGTGCCAGCACGGCGGTCGCCAATCAGCCCCAGCATTTT.

The chain links TRBV5-5 to TRBJ1-5; 9 nucleotides align to TRBD1. Germline V gives CDR1 SGHKS, CDR2 YYEKEE (reference sequence). Germline trimming cut 1 base from V and 3 bases from J; bases unmatched to any gene: 11. This CDR3 has 18 amino acids. CDR3 sequence reads: CASSLMPLQGALNQPQHF. The DNA for the CDR3 is TGTGCCAGCAGCTTGATGCCTCTACAGGGGGCTCTCAATCAGCCCCAGCATTTT.

This sequence joins TRBV11-2 and TRBJ2-3; D uncertain. V lost 1 base and J 7 bases, leaving 15 bases between the germline ends. The CDR3 loop spans 15 amino acids. From germline, CDR1 is SGHAT and CDR2 FQNNGV. The CDR3 DNA follows: TGTGCCAGCAGCTTAGCGCTGGGTGAGCGACATACGCAGTATTTT. Its protein is CASSLALGERHTQYF.

The chain is built from TRBV28 and TRBJ1-3; D might be TRBD1 (6 bases). Germline V CDR1 and CDR2: MDHEN, SYDVKM. The CDR3 has 14 residues. Between the trimmed V and J ends, which lost 3 bases and 0 bases, there was a span of 6 bases. CDR3: CASSFRGSGNTIYF. The CDR3, as DNA: TGTGCCAGCAGTTTCAGGGGCTCTGGAAACACCATATATTTT.

In this sample, this clone turned up a few times. V gene TRBV30 combines with J gene TRBJ1-5; D possibly corresponds to TRBD1 (5 bases). The CDR3 is 14 amino acids. Germline values: CDR1 GTSNPN, CDR2 SVGIG (reference sequence). Trimming cost V 3 bases and J 3 bases, with 12 bases left between them. CDR3 nucleotides: TGTGCCTGGAGCGCTAGGGGACTCAATCAGCCCCAGCATTTT. Translating gives CAWSARGLNQPQHF.

The V call is TRBV4-2, the J call TRBJ1-5; D call uncertain. The V gene's germline CDR1 is LGHNA and CDR2 YNFKEQ. V was pared by 4 bases and J by 5 bases, with 12 bases between. The CDR3 runs 14 residues. CDR3 nucleotide sequence: TGTGCCAGCAGCCCCAAGGAGGTCTATCAGCCCCAGCATTTT. Residues: CASSPKEVYQPQHF.

The chain joins TRBV7-9 to TRBJ2-2; D remains ambiguous. Trimming took 5 bases from V and 6 from J, leaving 13 bases between them. The CDR3 totals 14 residues. Germline loops: CDR1 SEHNR, CDR2 FQNEAQ (reference sequence). The CDR3 nucleotides are TGTGCCAGCAGCCCAAGCCGCCTTGCCGGGGAGCTGTTTTTT. Translation gives CASSPSRLAGELFF. Full variable domain (remainder filled in from reference TRBV7-9 and TRBJ2-2): DTGVSQNPRHKITKRGQNVTFRCDPISEHNRLYWYRQTLGQGPEFLTYFQNEAQLEKSRLLSDRFSAERPKGSFSTLEIQRTEQGDSAMYLCASSPSRLAGELFFGEGSRLTVL.